Here is one T cell receptor (beta chain) with its context. Its antigen is not yet known. Per-base qualities were not stored, and no clone one base away is much larger. These data come from a study of post-analysis software for immune sequencing data (dated by TCRdb to about 2015). With respect to the entire study: Disease courses on record covered relapsing-remitting, secondary progressive and progressive-relapsing multiple sclerosis, though some patients had no subtype annotation. The patient repertoires were set against 11 previously published healthy control repertoires from donors whose ages ranged from 6 to 25 years. A subset of samples was prepared in parallel using single-end sample barcoding, then pooled and co-amplified after Illumina adapter ligation.

Library construction relied on PCR. Sequencing relied on an Illumina HiSeq 2500. To reduce PCR and sequencing biases, unique molecular identifiers were built into the TCR beta cDNA libraries. Per 1 to 10 million input T cells, some 500,000 cDNA molecules were obtained, such that each molecule approximated one T cell. The patient libraries were prepared and sequenced using the same protocol as the earlier healthy control dataset. Samples belonging to the same batch were prepared together, multiplexed and sequenced on a shared HiSeq lane. As for how the authors treated the data: MIGEC was used to process the raw barcoded reads, and molecular identifier groups with only a single read were discarded before consensus assembly and CDR3 extraction. Clonotype tables were post-analysed with VDJtools, and diversity was normalized by down-sampling all datasets to the smallest sample size. In repertoire overlap clustering, CDR3 amino acid sequences, but not nucleotide sequences, were matched to correct batch-related cross-sample contamination. TCRdb reworked the public reads: Q25 trimming with fastp, MiXCR clone assembly, productive beta chains retained. A single entry per CDR3 protein holds the most common genes and DNA from its merged rows. The V and J calls and clone size are TCRdb's, not the authors'. The sample contains almost 700,000 distinct CDR3 sequences, roughly three fifths of them found a single time. The ten top clones hold approximately 10% of the sample.

The CDR3 measures 13 amino acids from cysteine to phenylalanine. The CDR3 DNA has 39 bases and is translated from base 1. The germline V gene (reference sequence) supplies CDR1 DFQATT and CDR2 SNEGSKA. TCR beta repertoires were profiled from peripheral blood of approximately 13 young patients with multiple sclerosis to demonstrate the VDJtools post-analysis software. The multiple sclerosis patients were children and adolescents ranging in age from roughly 6 to 15 years. Overall study outcomes, separate from this receptor: The control group was slightly older than the multiple sclerosis patient group. Patients showed significantly higher frequencies than controls for roughly 5 TRBV segments, among them TRBV5-6, TRBV5-1 and TRBV20-1. Strong co-clustering of samples prepared in the same batch was shown by direct clustering with F measure, prompting a batch-effect correction. Multiple sclerosis patients had significantly lower normalized Chao1 diversity than controls, a result that suggests substantial peripheral T-cell clonal expansion.

This receptor was obtained from a girl aged 2 to 9 with multiple sclerosis. Source material: blood. The sequence joins TRBV20-1 to TRBJ2-7, and possibly TRBD1, on 6 matching bases. The J call may be incorrect, as the DNA end agrees better with TRBJ2-5. CDR3 loop: CSARGGTQETQYF. The nucleotides are TGCAGTGCTAGAGGGGGGACACAAGAGACCCAGTACTTC.